These 22 T cell receptor beta chains were sequenced from one sample in a study of T cell repertoires in cytomegalovirus infection. No antigen has been identified for these receptors. TCRdb passed the reads through MiXCR, listing each CDR3 protein once. The data hold over 100,000 distinct CDR3 sequences, with over 9.5% observed a single time. The sequencing input was PBMCs, sequenced either directly or after in vitro stimulation (not recorded which). These receptor sequences come from a human donor in good health (CMV status not recorded). Some clones in this sample may be carry-over from other donors' samples.

With respect to this clonotype: The junction differs from germline at one of its ends, possibly a read error. The rearrangement uses TRBV6-5 and TRBJ1-1; 7 bases are shared with TRBD1. The V gene's germline CDR1 is MNHEY and CDR2 SVGAGI. The CDR3 is 14 amino acids. The CDR3 here is CASCYSRGPTEAFF. CDR3 coding DNA: TGTGCCAGCTGTTACTCGAGGGGGCCGACTGAAGCTTTCTTT.

This clonotype was counted between two and nine times. The V gene is TRBV4-3, the J gene TRBJ1-1; no definite D call. V lost 0 bases and J 1 base, leaving 9 bases between the germline ends. The CDR3 is made up of 15 amino acids. Germline V gene sequence: CDR1 LGHNA, CDR2 YSLEER. The CDR3 sequence is CASSQEGRGNTEAFF. The CDR3 coding sequence is TGCGCCAGCAGCCAAGAGGGCCGAGGGAACACTGAAGCTTTCTTT.

In this sample, this clonotype turned up once. The genes are TRBV29-1 and TRBJ1-6; 7 nucleotides align to TRBD1. V trimming: 6 bases; J trimming: 6 bases; junction bases outside the gene matches: 5. CDR3 length: 13 amino acids. Germline CDR1 SQVTM, CDR2 ANQGSEA. This CDR3 is CSVVTGTNSPLHF. The CDR3 DNA reads TGCAGCGTCGTGACAGGGACTAATTCACCCCTCCACTTT.

This clonotype was recorded a few times. V gene TRBV19 combines with J gene TRBJ2-2; 7 bases line up with TRBD2. Germline loops: CDR1 LNHDA, CDR2 SQIVND (reference sequence). The CDR3 extends over 16 amino acids. V was clipped by 5 bases and J by 7 bases; unmatched bases: 13. Written as DNA, the CDR3 is TGTGCCAGTAGTCCCGAGGGCGGGAGAGCAGGCGGGGAGCTGTTTTTT. Its translation: CASSPEGGRAGGELFF.

This clonotype occurred many times. The chain carries TRBV7-9 and TRBJ1-1, with D possibly TRBD1 on 5 matching bases. CDR3 size: 16 residues. Germline values: CDR1 SEHNR, CDR2 FQNEAQ (reference sequence). V was cut by 5 bases and J by 1 base, with 17 bases left in between. CDR3: CASSQGQGSANTEAFF. The CDR3 DNA reads as TGTGCCAGCAGCCAGGGCCAGGGTTCGGCGAACACTGAAGCTTTCTTT.

Ten or more counts support this clonotype. J is TRBJ2-1 and V is TRBV10-3, with 11 bases fitting TRBD2. Germline-derived CDR1 and CDR2 are ENHRY and SYGVKD. V shed 2 bases and J 6 bases; nucleotides not matched to a gene: 3. The CDR3 is 15 residues long. This chain's CDR3 is CAISEGLAGFNEQFF. The CDR3 nucleotides are TGTGCCATCAGTGAGGGACTAGCGGGCTTCAATGAGCAGTTCTTC.

This clonotype has more than one count but fewer than ten. This chain joins TRBV9 and TRBJ2-1; 8 bases map to TRBD2. The junction had 8 bases not matched to a gene; V was cut back by 0 bases and J by 9 bases. The CDR3 spans 15 residues. Germline V lookup: CDR1 SGDLS, CDR2 YYNGEE. Here the CDR3 reads CASSVVGLESAEQFF. In nucleotides, the CDR3 is TGTGCCAGCAGCGTAGTGGGACTAGAAAGCGCTGAGCAGTTCTTC.

This clonotype was counted at least ten times. The rearrangement joins TRBV7-2 to TRBJ1-2; D gene ambiguous. The germline gives CDR1 SGHTA, CDR2 FQGNSA. The CDR3 has 14 amino acids. Deletions cut 4 bases from V and 0 bases from J, with 9 bases between. The CDR3 loop reads CASSSPAANYGYTF. The CDR3 DNA reads as TGTGCCAGCAGCTCCCCGGCAGCTAACTATGGCTACACCTTC.

This clonotype was observed many times. The chain combines TRBV7-2 with TRBJ2-7; D is perhaps TRBD1 (5 bases). The CDR3 is 13 amino acids. The V gene lost 2 bases and the J gene lost 7 bases, with 12 bases spanning the gap. Germline V gives CDR1 SGHTA, CDR2 FQGNSA. The CDR3 here is CASSLRQLTEQYV. In DNA, the CDR3 is TGTGCCAGCAGCTTAAGACAGCTTACGGAGCAGTACGTC.

A single count supports this clonotype. The chain couples TRBV27 to TRBJ1-4; TRBD1 matches 7 bases. This CDR3 is 14 amino acids long. The trim removed 8 bases at V and 10 bases at J, leaving 13 bases unmatched. The germline gives CDR1 MNHEY, CDR2 SMNVEV (reference sequence). The CDR3 DNA reads as TGTGCCAGCCACCGTTCCGGGACAGAGGGAAAACTGTTTTTT. The encoded protein is CASHRSGTEGKLFF. The full variable domain, with the rest looked up from reference TRBV27 and TRBJ1-4, is EAQVTQNPRYLITVTGKKLTVTCSQNMNHEYMSWYRQDPGLGLRQIYYSMNVEVTDKGDVPEGYKVSRKEKRNFPLILESPSPNQTSLYFCASHRSGTEGKLFFGSGTQLSVL.

This clonotype was observed many times. This rearrangement joins TRBV7-8 to TRBJ2-1, with D perhaps TRBD1 (6 bases). Trimming removed 5 bases from V and 1 base from J, with 15 bases in between. Per germline, CDR1 SGHVS and CDR2 FQNEAQ. This CDR3 has 16 residues. CDR3 protein: CASSPKRGKSYNEQFF. The CDR3 DNA follows: TGTGCCAGCAGCCCTAAGAGGGGGAAGTCCTACAATGAGCAGTTCTTC.

On this clonotype: A junction end diverges from the germline sequence, so it may reflect a read error. J is TRBJ1-1 and V is TRBV7-9; no clear D. The CDR3 is made up of 14 amino acids. CDR1 and CDR2 (germline): SEHNR, FQNEAQ (reference sequence). CDR3 loop: CASSLVASDTGAFF. The CDR3 bases are TGTGCCAGCAGCTTAGTTGCCAGCGACACTGGAGCTTTCTTT.

This clonotype was observed at least ten times. The J gene is TRBJ2-1, the V gene TRBV12-3 or TRBV12-4; D is unresolved. V gave up 3 bases and J gave up 7 bases, with 10 bases separating them. The CDR3 is made up of 13 amino acids. The CDR3 region has the DNA TGTGCCAGCAGTTTTGTGAGTTCGAATGAGCAGTTCTTC. Residues: CASSFVSSNEQFF.

The table lists this clonotype with many counts. This chain uses TRBV28 with TRBJ2-1, with TRBD2 matching over 7 bases. Germline values: CDR1 MDHEN, CDR2 SYDVKM. The CDR3 is 15 amino acids. With V trimmed by 5 bases and J by 5 bases, 9 bases remained unmatched. CDR3 protein: CASSPAGAGNNEQFF. The CDR3, as DNA: TGTGCCAGCAGTCCCGCGGGAGCGGGCAACAATGAGCAGTTCTTC.

This clonotype was observed a handful of times. The chain is built from TRBV3-1 and TRBJ1-1; D possibly corresponds to TRBD1 (5 bases). The CDR3 loop spans 14 amino acids. In germline, CDR1 is LGHDT, CDR2 YNNKEL (reference sequence). V gave up 1 base and J gave up 2 bases, with 8 bases separating them. CDR3 sequence reads: CASSQAGINTEAFF. CDR3 nucleotide sequence: TGTGCCAGCAGCCAAGCAGGGATAAACACTGAAGCTTTCTTT.

CDR3 region: CASSHWDLLRTDTQYF. In DNA, the CDR3 is TGTGCCAGCAGCCACTGGGACCTGCTACGCACAGATACGCAGTATTTT. The rearrangement uses TRBV14 and TRBJ2-3, with D possibly being TRBD1 or TRBD2 (5 bases each). Germline CDR1 SGHDN, CDR2 FVKESK. The ends were cut back, 3 bases at V and 1 base at J, with 14 bases in the middle. The CDR3 consists of 16 residues.

This clonotype has at least ten counts. The rearrangement links TRBV7-7 to TRBJ2-1, with TRBD2 as a possible D gene (5 bases). The CDR3 runs to 12 residues. Trimming removed 8 bases at V and 5 bases at J, with 10 bases between. CDR1 and CDR2 from the germline V gene are SSHAT and FNYEAQ (reference sequence). CDR3 sequence reads: CASAGPNNEQFF. The CDR3 DNA reads as TGTGCCAGCGCGGGCCCGAACAATGAGCAGTTCTTC. Full variable domain (rest looked up from reference TRBV7-7 and TRBJ2-1): GAGVSQSPRYKVTKRGQDVTLRCDPISSHATLYWYQQALGQGPEFLTYFNYEAQPDKSGLPSDRFSAERPEGSISTLTIQRTEQRDSAMYRCASAGPNNEQFFGPGTRLTVL.

The chain carries TRBV7-9 and TRBJ2-3; TRBD2 agrees at 15 bases. The trim removed 3 bases at V and 5 bases at J, leaving 6 bases unmatched. Per germline, CDR1 SEHNR and CDR2 FQNEAQ (reference sequence). The CDR3 spans 17 residues. The CDR3: CASSFGLAGGPEDTQYF. The CDR3 DNA is TGTGCCAGCAGCTTCGGACTAGCGGGAGGGCCGGAAGATACGCAGTATTTT.

This clonotype showed up many times. This chain joins TRBV7-2 and TRBJ1-6; the D gene is possibly TRBD1 (6 bases). Germline-derived CDR1 and CDR2 are SGHTA and FQGNSA. The CDR3 loop spans 17 amino acids. V was pared by 4 bases and J by 9 bases, with 22 bases between. The CDR3, as DNA: TGTGCCAGCAGCTCGAGGGGGGGGCTTCTTTTAGTTTCACCCCTCCACTTT. It translates to CASSSRGGLLLVSPLHF.

This clonotype was detected ten times or more. This rearrangement joins TRBV12-3 or TRBV12-4 to TRBJ2-5; maybe TRBD1 (6 bases). V lost 2 bases and J lost 7, with 17 bases in between. This CDR3 comprises 15 residues. In nucleotides, the CDR3 is TGTGCCAGCAGTTTAAAGGCAGGGGCTGAGGTGACCCAGTACTTC. Protein: CASSLKAGAEVTQYF.

This clonotype was counted at least ten times. The chain is built from TRBV4-1 and TRBJ2-7; perhaps D is TRBD1 or TRBD2 (5 bases each). The germline CDR1 and CDR2 sequences are MGHRA and YSYEKL. Trimming took off 0 bases at V and 3 bases at J, with 12 bases between the two ends. The CDR3 runs 15 residues. As DNA, the CDR3 is TGCGCCAGCAGCCAAGATCCGGGGCGCGGCTACGAGCAGTACGTC. Encoded protein: CASSQDPGRGYEQYV.

This clonotype was observed a few times. The chain uses TRBV7-2 and TRBJ2-2; D is unresolved. The CDR3 has 15 amino acids. Per germline, CDR1 SGHTA and CDR2 FQGNSA. Between the trimmed V and J ends, which lost 0 bases and 0 bases, there was a span of 5 bases. This CDR3 reads CASSLAIANTGELFF. DNA of the CDR3: TGTGCCAGCAGCTTAGCTATTGCGAACACCGGGGAGCTGTTTTTT.